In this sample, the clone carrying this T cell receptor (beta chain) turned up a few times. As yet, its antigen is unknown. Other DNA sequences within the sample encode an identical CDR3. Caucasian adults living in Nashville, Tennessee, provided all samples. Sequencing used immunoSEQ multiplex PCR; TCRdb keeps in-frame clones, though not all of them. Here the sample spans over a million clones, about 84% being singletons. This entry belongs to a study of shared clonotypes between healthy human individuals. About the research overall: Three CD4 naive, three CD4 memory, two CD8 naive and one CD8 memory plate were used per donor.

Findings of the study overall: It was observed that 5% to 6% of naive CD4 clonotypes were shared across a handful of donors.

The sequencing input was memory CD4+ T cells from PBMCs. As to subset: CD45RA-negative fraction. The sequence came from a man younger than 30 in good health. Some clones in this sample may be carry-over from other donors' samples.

CDR3 in amino acids: CASSLDGLNTEAFF. The DNA of the CDR3 is TGTGCCAGCAGCTTGGACGGGTTGAACACTGAAGCTTTCTTT. This sequence joins TRBV5-4 and TRBJ1-1; unclear D gene. Trimming stripped 0 bases from V and 0 bases from J, with 6 bases between. Germline V gene lookup returns CDR1 SGHNT and CDR2 YYREEE (reference sequence). CDR3 length: 14 amino acids.